This is a list of T cell receptor beta chains from one sample in a study of blood T cell repertoires in COVID-19. Profiling relied on immunoSEQ multiplex PCR, and the TCRdb table lists in-frame clones only, not all of them. The data show about 200,000 clones, more than 75% seen once. Material for sequencing was peripheral blood. The receptors come from a woman older than 75 with acute or convalescent COVID-19. Each CDR3 is given with its conserved first and last residue. Each record gives: clone size, D gene, J gene, V gene, CDR3 protein, CDR3 DNA. D genes are given only for firm matches. Some rows have no size entry. The others give once, few or many, or a class for an expanded clone.

size: NA
D: NA
J: TRBJ2-1
V: TRBV27
CDR3: CASSQTGNEQFF
DNA: TGTGCCAGCAGCCAAACGGGGAATGAGCAGTTCTTC

size: NA
D: NA
J: TRBJ1-5
V: TRBV3-1/TRBV3-2
CDR3: CASSQTDSSNQPQHF
DNA: TGTGCCAGCAGCCAAACAGACAGCAGTAATCAGCCCCAGCATTTT

size: NA
D: TRBD1
J: TRBJ1-1
V: TRBV5-5
CDR3: CASSRTGTGVFEAFF
DNA: TGTGCCAGCAGCCGAACGGGGACAGGGGTATTTGAAGCTTTCTTT

size: few
D: NA
J: TRBJ1-2
V: TRBV10-2
CDR3: CASSGGWGGYTF
DNA: TGCGCCAGCAGTGGGGGCTGGGGTGGCTACACCTTC

size: NA
D: TRBD2
J: TRBJ2-1
V: TRBV4-1
CDR3: CASRGLAGRSEQFF
DNA: TGCGCCAGCAGGGGACTAGCGGGAAGGAGTGAGCAGTTCTTC

size: NA
D: NA
J: TRBJ1-2
V: TRBV19
CDR3: CASSIDRIRVYGYTF
DNA: TGTGCCAGTAGTATTGACAGAATAAGAGTCTATGGCTACACCTTC

size: NA
D: TRBD1
J: TRBJ1-6
V: TRBV9
CDR3: CASSYRPGQGGSPLHF
DNA: TGTGCCAGCAGCTATCGACCGGGACAGGGGGGGTCACCCCTCCACTTT

size: NA
D: NA
J: TRBJ2-5
V: TRBV29-1
CDR3: CSVEAQYF
DNA: TGCAGCGTAGAGGCCCAGTACTTC

size: NA
D: TRBD1
J: TRBJ1-5
V: TRBV6-2/TRBV6-3
CDR3: CASSHRDRAYSNQPQHF
DNA: TGTGCCAGCAGTCACCGGGACAGGGCTTATAGCAATCAGCCCCAGCATTTT

size: few
D: NA
J: TRBJ1-2
V: TRBV18
CDR3: CASADRTNYGYTF
DNA: TGTGCCAGCGCGGACAGAACTAACTATGGCTACACCTTC

size: NA
D: NA
J: TRBJ1-1
V: TRBV18
CDR3: CASSPARARNTEAFF
DNA: TGTGCCAGCTCACCAGCCCGCGCGCGGAACACTGAAGCTTTCTTT